This T cell receptor beta chain comes out of a study of blood T cell repertoires in COVID-19. The overall study: Sites across the United States, Italy and Spain contributed samples from acute and convalescent COVID-19. PBMCs, B-cell-depleted T cells, or T cells were the source of the cDNA or gDNA that made up the material.

Per the original data handling: Reference gene primer amplification yielded estimated nucleated cell counts. Data came from immunoSEQ multiplex PCR; TCRdb stores just in-frame clones and leaves some out. V and J calls plus clone size are reproduced from that table; the DNA served to infer D and trimming. The sample holds around 260,000 clones, 86% seen once. The V end was cut by 0 bases, the J end by 5 bases, with 13 bases between. The CDR3 runs to 15 residues. In germline, CDR1 is SGHDT, CDR2 YYEEEE. This clone was detected once. This chain joins TRBV5-6 and TRBJ2-3; D is perhaps TRBD2 (6 bases). The TCR originated in a man younger than 35 with active or convalescent COVID-19. Sample: peripheral blood. The CDR3 region is CASSLVGSEVDTQYF. CDR3 sequence (DNA): TGTGCCAGCAGCTTGGTCGGGAGTGAGGTAGATACGCAGTATTTT.